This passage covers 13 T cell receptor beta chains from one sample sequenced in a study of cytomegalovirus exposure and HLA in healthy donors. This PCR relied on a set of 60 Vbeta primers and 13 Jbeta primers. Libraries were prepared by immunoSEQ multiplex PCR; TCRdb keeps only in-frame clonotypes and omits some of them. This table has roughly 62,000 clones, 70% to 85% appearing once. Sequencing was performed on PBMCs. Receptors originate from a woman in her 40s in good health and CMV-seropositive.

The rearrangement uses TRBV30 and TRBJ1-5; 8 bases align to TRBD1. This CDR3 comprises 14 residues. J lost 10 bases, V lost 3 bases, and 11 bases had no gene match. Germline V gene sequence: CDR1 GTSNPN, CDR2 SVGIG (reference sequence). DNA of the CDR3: TGTGCCTGGAGAGGTAACAGGGGGGCGGGTCCCCAGCATTTT. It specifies CAWRGNRGAGPQHF.

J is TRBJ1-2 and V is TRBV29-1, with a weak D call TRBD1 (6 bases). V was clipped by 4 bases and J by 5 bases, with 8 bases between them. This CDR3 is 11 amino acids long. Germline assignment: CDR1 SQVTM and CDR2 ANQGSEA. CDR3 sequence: CSVGTDYGYTF. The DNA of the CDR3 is TGCAGCGTTGGGACAGATTATGGCTACACCTTC.

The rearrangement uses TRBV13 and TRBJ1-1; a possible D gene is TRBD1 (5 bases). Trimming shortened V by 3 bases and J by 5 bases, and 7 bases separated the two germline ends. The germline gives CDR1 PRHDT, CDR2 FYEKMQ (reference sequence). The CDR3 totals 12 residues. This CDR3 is CASSFGGTEAFF. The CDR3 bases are TGTGCCAGCAGCTTCGGGGGAACTGAAGCTTTCTTT.

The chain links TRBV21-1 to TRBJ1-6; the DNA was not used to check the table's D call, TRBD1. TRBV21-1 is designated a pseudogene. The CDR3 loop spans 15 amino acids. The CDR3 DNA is TGTGCCAGCAGCAAAGTAGGGACAGGTCTCTCACCCCTCCACTTT. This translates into CASSKVGTGLSPLHF.

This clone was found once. CDR3 region: CASSFPRYGQTYEQYF. CDR3 bases: TGTGCCAGCAGCTTTCCCCGTTACGGACAGACCTACGAGCAGTACTTC. The V and J genes are TRBV11-2 and TRBJ2-7, with TRBD1 as a possible D gene (6 bases). There are 16 residues in the CDR3. Trimming removed 3 bases at V and 2 bases at J, with 17 bases between. Per the germline V gene, CDR1 is SGHAT and CDR2 is FQNNGV.

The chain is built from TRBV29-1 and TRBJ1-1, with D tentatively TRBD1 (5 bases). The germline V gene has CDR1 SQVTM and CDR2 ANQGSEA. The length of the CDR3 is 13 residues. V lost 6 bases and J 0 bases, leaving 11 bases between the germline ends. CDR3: CSVATGVNTEAFF. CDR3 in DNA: TGCAGCGTAGCAACGGGGGTGAACACTGAAGCTTTCTTT.

CDR3 sequence reads: CASSYSRLSTEAFF. CDR3 nucleotide sequence: TGTGCCAGCAGTTACTCGCGGTTGAGCACTGAAGCTTTCTTT. The genes are TRBV6-5 and TRBJ1-1; D is undetermined. Trimming cost V 0 bases and J 4 bases, with 9 bases left between them. The CDR3 runs 14 residues. In germline, CDR1 is MNHEY, CDR2 SVGAGI.

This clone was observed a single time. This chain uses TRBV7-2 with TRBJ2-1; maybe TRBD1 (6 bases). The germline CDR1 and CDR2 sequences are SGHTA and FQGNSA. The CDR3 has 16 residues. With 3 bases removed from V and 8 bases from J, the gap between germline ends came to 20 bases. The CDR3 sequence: CASSLVGQAKGDEQFF. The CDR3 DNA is TGTGCCAGCAGCTTGGTTGGGCAGGCCAAGGGGGATGAGCAGTTCTTC.

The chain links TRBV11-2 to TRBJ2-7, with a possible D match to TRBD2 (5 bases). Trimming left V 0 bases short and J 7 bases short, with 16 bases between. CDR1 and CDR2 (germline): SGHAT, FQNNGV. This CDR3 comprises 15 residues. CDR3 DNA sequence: TGTGCCAGCAGCTTAGATAGGGTTGAAGGGAGTGAGCAGTACTTC. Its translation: CASSLDRVEGSEQYF.

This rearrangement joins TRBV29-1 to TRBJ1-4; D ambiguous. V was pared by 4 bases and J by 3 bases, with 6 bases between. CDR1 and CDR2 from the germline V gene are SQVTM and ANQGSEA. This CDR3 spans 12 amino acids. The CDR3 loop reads CSVGRSNEKLFF. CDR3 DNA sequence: TGCAGCGTTGGCCGGTCTAATGAAAAACTGTTTTTT. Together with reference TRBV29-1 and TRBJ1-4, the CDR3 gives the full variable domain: SAVISQKPSRDICQRGTSLTIQCQVDSQVTMMFWYRQQPGQSLTLIATANQGSEATYESGFVIDKFPISRPNLTFSTLTVSNMSPEDSSIYLCSVGRSNEKLFFGSGTQLSVL.

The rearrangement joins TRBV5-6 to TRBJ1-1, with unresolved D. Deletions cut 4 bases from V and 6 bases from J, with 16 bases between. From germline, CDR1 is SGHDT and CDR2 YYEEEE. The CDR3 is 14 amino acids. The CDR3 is CASSLGLNGPEAFF. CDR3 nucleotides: TGTGCCAGCAGCCTAGGACTTAACGGGCCTGAAGCTTTCTTT.

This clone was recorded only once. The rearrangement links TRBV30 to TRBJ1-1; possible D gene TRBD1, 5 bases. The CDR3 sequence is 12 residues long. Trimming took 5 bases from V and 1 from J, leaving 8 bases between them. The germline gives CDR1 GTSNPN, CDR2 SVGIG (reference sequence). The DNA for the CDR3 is TGTGCCTGGGGGGGGGAGAACACTGAAGCTTTCTTT. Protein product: CAWGGENTEAFF.

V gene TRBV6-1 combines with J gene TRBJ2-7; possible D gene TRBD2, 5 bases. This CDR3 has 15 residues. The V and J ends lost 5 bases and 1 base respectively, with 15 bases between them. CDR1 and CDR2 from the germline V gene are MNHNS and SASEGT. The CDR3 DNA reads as TGTGCCAGCAGTCCCGATGCGACGGGGTCCTACGAGCAGTACTTC. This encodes CASSPDATGSYEQYF.